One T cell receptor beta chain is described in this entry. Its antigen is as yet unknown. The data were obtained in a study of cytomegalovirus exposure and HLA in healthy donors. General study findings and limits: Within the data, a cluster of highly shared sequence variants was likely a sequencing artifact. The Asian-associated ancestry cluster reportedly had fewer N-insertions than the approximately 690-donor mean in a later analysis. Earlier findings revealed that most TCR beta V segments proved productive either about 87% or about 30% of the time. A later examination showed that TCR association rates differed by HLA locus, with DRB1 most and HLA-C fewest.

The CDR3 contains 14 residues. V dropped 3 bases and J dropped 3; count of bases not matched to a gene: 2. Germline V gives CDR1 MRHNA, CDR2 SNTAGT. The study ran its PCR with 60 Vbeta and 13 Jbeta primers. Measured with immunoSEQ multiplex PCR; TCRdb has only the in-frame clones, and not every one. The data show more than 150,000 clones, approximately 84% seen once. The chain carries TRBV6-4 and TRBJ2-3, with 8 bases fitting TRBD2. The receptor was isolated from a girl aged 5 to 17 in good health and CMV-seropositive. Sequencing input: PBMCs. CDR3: CASSETSETDTQYF. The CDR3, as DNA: TGTGCCAGCAGTGAGACTAGCGAAACAGATACGCAGTATTTT.